These T cell receptor beta chains were read from a single sample in a study of T cell repertoires in cytomegalovirus infection. Their recognized antigens are unknown. TCRdb re-derived calls from the reads in MiXCR, one entry per CDR3 protein. The data show a few hundred thousand distinct CDR3 sequences, with under 45% seen just once and about 45% held by the top ten. Sequencing used cultured PBMCs, obtained from culture after CMV antigen stimulation. The receptors originated from a human donor in good health (CMV status not recorded). Some clones in this sample may be carry-over from other donors' samples. Each CDR3 is given with its conserved first and last residue. The D gene is left open where the match is weak. The listing skips clone size in some rows; elsewhere it reads once, few, many or a size class.

d_call: NA; j_call: TRBJ2-2; v_call: TRBV28; clone_size: few; cdr3_nt: TGTGCCAGCAGTTGGGGCCCTCTGGACACCCTGAACACCGGGGAGCTGTTTTTT; cdr3_aa: CASSWGPLDTLNTGELFF
d_call: TRBD2; j_call: TRBJ2-3; v_call: TRBV29-1; clone_size: NA; cdr3_nt: TGCAGCGTTGAAGGGAGGCGGACTAGCGGTACAGATACGCAGTATTTT; cdr3_aa: CSVEGRRTSGTDTQYF
d_call: NA; j_call: TRBJ2-7; v_call: TRBV19; clone_size: few; cdr3_nt: TGTGCCAGTAGTATAAGCTCTAGGACCTACGGGGAGCAGTACTTC; cdr3_aa: CASSISSRTYGEQYF
d_call: NA; j_call: TRBJ2-5; v_call: TRBV6-1; clone_size: NA; cdr3_nt: TGTGCCAGCAGGGACCTGGGGGGATCGTCCAGGGGAGAGACCCAGTACTTC; cdr3_aa: CASRDLGGSSRGETQYF
d_call: NA; j_call: TRBJ1-1; v_call: TRBV12-3/TRBV12-4; clone_size: NA; cdr3_nt: TGTGCCAGCAGAGCGGACCACACTGAAGCTTTCTTT; cdr3_aa: CASRADHTEAFF
d_call: NA; j_call: TRBJ1-1; v_call: TRBV24-1; clone_size: NA; cdr3_nt: TGTGCCACCAGTGATCCACGGGGGGGCACTGAAGCTTTCTTT; cdr3_aa: CATSDPRGGTEAFF
d_call: TRBD1; j_call: TRBJ2-7; v_call: TRBV7-2; clone_size: few; cdr3_nt: TGTGCCAGCAGCAGGGACAGGGGTTCTTCCTACGAGCAGTACTTC; cdr3_aa: CASSRDRGSSYEQYF
d_call: NA; j_call: TRBJ2-4; v_call: TRBV7-2; clone_size: NA; cdr3_nt: TGTGCCAGCAGCTCGGAGCCAGCCAAAAACATTCAGTACTTC; cdr3_aa: CASSSEPAKNIQYF
d_call: NA; j_call: TRBJ2-1; v_call: TRBV7-9; clone_size: NA; cdr3_nt: TGTGCCAGCAGCCCCCCCATGGGCTTCATCTCCTACAATGAGCAGTTCTTC; cdr3_aa: CASSPPMGFISYNEQFF
d_call: NA; j_call: TRBJ1-3; v_call: TRBV7-6; clone_size: NA; cdr3_nt: TGTGCCAGCAGCTTAGTCGGACAAGCTGGAAACACCATATATTTT; cdr3_aa: CASSLVGQAGNTIYF
d_call: NA; j_call: TRBJ1-4; v_call: TRBV29-1; clone_size: once; cdr3_nt: TGCAGCGTTGCCACAGGATTTCGGGAAAAACTGTTTTTT; cdr3_aa: CSVATGFREKLFF
d_call: NA; j_call: TRBJ2-3; v_call: TRBV7-2; clone_size: few; cdr3_nt: TGTGCCAGCAGCTTATCTTTGTGGGATACGCAGTATTTT; cdr3_aa: CASSLSLWDTQYF
d_call: TRBD2; j_call: TRBJ2-1; v_call: TRBV20-1; clone_size: NA; cdr3_nt: TGCAGTGCCGGGGGGGCCCGGTACAATGAGCAGTTCTTC; cdr3_aa: CSAGGARYNEQFF
d_call: TRBD1; j_call: TRBJ2-7; v_call: TRBV12-3/TRBV12-4; clone_size: few; cdr3_nt: TGTGCCAGCAGCAGGACAGGGATTGACTACGAGCAGTACTTC; cdr3_aa: CASSRTGIDYEQYF
d_call: TRBD2; j_call: TRBJ2-1; v_call: TRBV4-1; clone_size: few; cdr3_nt: TGCGCCAGCAGCCAAGGTAGCGGGAGCGTCAATGAGCAGTTCTTC; cdr3_aa: CASSQGSGSVNEQFF
d_call: TRBD1; j_call: TRBJ2-4; v_call: TRBV6-5; clone_size: few; cdr3_nt: TGTGCCAGCAGTTACTCGTGGTCGGACAGGGTTACGAACATTCAGTACTTC; cdr3_aa: CASSYSWSDRVTNIQYF
d_call: TRBD1; j_call: TRBJ1-5; v_call: TRBV28; clone_size: few; cdr3_nt: TGTGCCAGCAGTCCTGACAGGGACGGTAAGCCCCAGCATTTT; cdr3_aa: CASSPDRDGKPQHF
d_call: TRBD2; j_call: TRBJ2-1; v_call: TRBV5-1; clone_size: NA; cdr3_nt: TGCGCCAGCAGACCTACCGGGACTAGCGGGAGACCAGGCTCCTACAATGAGCAGTTCTTC; cdr3_aa: CASRPTGTSGRPGSYNEQFF
d_call: TRBD2; j_call: TRBJ2-1; v_call: TRBV10-3; clone_size: NA; cdr3_nt: TGTGCCGCCCATCCGGGCGGGAGTTCAGGGAATGAGCAGTTCTTC; cdr3_aa: CAAHPGGSSGNEQFF
d_call: NA; j_call: TRBJ2-4; v_call: TRBV4-3; clone_size: NA; cdr3_nt: TGCGCCAGCAGCCAAGACCGCATTAAGGGCCCCCTAACCAAAAACATTCAGTACTTC; cdr3_aa: CASSQDRIKGPLTKNIQYF
d_call: TRBD2; j_call: TRBJ2-1; v_call: TRBV10-3; clone_size: NA; cdr3_nt: TGTGCCATCAAACTTCTAGCGGACTACAATGAGCAGTTCTTC; cdr3_aa: CAIKLLADYNEQFF
d_call: NA; j_call: TRBJ1-6; v_call: TRBV19; clone_size: NA; cdr3_nt: TGTGCCAGTAGTGGCCCATCGTGGAATTCACCCCTCCACTTT; cdr3_aa: CASSGPSWNSPLHF
d_call: TRBD2; j_call: TRBJ2-7; v_call: TRBV6-6; clone_size: NA; cdr3_nt: TGTGCCAGCAGTTACTCTCCTCCAGCGGGGGCCTTGTACGAGCAGTACTTC; cdr3_aa: CASSYSPPAGALYEQYF
d_call: TRBD1; j_call: TRBJ2-7; v_call: TRBV13; clone_size: NA; cdr3_nt: TGTGCCAGCAGCACGGGACAGGGATACGAGCAGTACTTC; cdr3_aa: CASSTGQGYEQYF
d_call: NA; j_call: TRBJ1-6; v_call: TRBV20-1; clone_size: NA; cdr3_nt: TGCAGTGCTAGAGATGATGGGGATTCACCCCTCCACTTT; cdr3_aa: CSARDDGDSPLHF
d_call: NA; j_call: TRBJ1-2; v_call: TRBV2; clone_size: NA; cdr3_nt: TGTGCCAGCAGTGTGTCAGGGAGCAGTGGCTACACCTTC; cdr3_aa: CASSVSGSSGYTF
d_call: NA; j_call: TRBJ2-1; v_call: TRBV12-5; clone_size: few; cdr3_nt: TGTGCTAGTGGTTTGGTACAACTGCAGTTCTTC; cdr3_aa: CASGLVQLQFF
d_call: NA; j_call: TRBJ1-2; v_call: TRBV19; clone_size: NA; cdr3_nt: TGTGCCAGTAGTATAGCGAGCGCATTCTATGGCTACACCTTC; cdr3_aa: CASSIASAFYGYTF
d_call: TRBD2; j_call: TRBJ2-3; v_call: TRBV11-2; clone_size: few; cdr3_nt: TGTGCCAGCAGCTTACCCATACCTAGCGGGGGTAACACAGATACGCAGTATTTT; cdr3_aa: CASSLPIPSGGNTDTQYF
d_call: TRBD1; j_call: TRBJ1-1; v_call: TRBV7-6; clone_size: NA; cdr3_nt: TGTGCCAGCAGCTTAGCTGGCCAGGGGGACACTGAAGCTTTCTTT; cdr3_aa: CASSLAGQGDTEAFF
d_call: NA; j_call: TRBJ1-4; v_call: TRBV6-8; clone_size: once; cdr3_nt: TGTGCCAGCAGTGACACGGGGCTAACTAATGAAAAACTGTTTTTT; cdr3_aa: CASSDTGLTNEKLFF
d_call: NA; j_call: TRBJ2-1; v_call: TRBV19; clone_size: NA; cdr3_nt: TGTGCCAGTAGTAAAGAGGGACAAGGCAATGAGCAGTTCTTC; cdr3_aa: CASSKEGQGNEQFF